This T cell receptor (beta chain) was sequenced during a study of identical twins. On this clonotype itself: What it recognizes is unknown.

A universal primer site arose from template switching, and cDNA bore unique molecular identifiers. TCRdb passed the 5' RACE reads through MiXCR, listing each CDR3 protein once. The sample lists 420,000 or so distinct CDR3 sequences; roughly 18% were seen once. Points from the study as a whole: A lower insertion count was a feature of abundant cord blood beta clonotypes, with no such feature in memory repertoires.

CDR1 and CDR2 from the germline V gene are SGDLS and YYNGEE. The CDR3 covers 16 residues. Trimming removed 0 bases from V and 6 bases from J, with 17 bases in between. This receptor was obtained from a man over 45 in good health. Material: naive T cells sorted from blood. The V call is TRBV9, the J call TRBJ2-3, with D possibly matching TRBD2 (5 bases). The CDR3 coding sequence is TGTGCCAGCAGCGTAGACTTCCTAGCCCCGGGGGATACGCAGTATTTT. Encoded protein: CASSVDFLAPGDTQYF.